This T cell receptor (beta chain) was captured in a study of blood T cell repertoires in COVID-19. Study summary: Sample material is recorded as cDNA or gDNA derived from T cells, B-cell-depleted T cells, or PBMCs.

The germline V gene encodes CDR1 PRHDT and CDR2 FYEKMQ (reference sequence). V shed 0 bases and J 4 bases; nucleotides not matched to a gene: 5. This CDR3 is 16 amino acids long. In Seattle, patients joined the study during active infection and were tracked longitudinally. In the authors' methods: Amplified reference gene primers provided the basis for estimating nucleated cell counts. TCRdb's table, derived via immunoSEQ multiplex PCR, lists solely in-frame clones and lacks some. That table gives V, J and clone size, and the DNA gave D and trimming. The sample records about 260,000 clones, 91% being singletons.

The sample consisted of peripheral blood. The receptor was isolated from a person in their late teens or twenties with COVID-19, enrolled during active disease. The gene calls are TRBV13 and TRBJ1-2, with TRBD1 matching over 10 bases. In DNA form, the CDR3 reads TGTGCCAGCAGCTTAGGCTTGACAGGGGGCATCTATGGCTACACCTTC. Amino acid sequence: CASSLGLTGGIYGYTF.